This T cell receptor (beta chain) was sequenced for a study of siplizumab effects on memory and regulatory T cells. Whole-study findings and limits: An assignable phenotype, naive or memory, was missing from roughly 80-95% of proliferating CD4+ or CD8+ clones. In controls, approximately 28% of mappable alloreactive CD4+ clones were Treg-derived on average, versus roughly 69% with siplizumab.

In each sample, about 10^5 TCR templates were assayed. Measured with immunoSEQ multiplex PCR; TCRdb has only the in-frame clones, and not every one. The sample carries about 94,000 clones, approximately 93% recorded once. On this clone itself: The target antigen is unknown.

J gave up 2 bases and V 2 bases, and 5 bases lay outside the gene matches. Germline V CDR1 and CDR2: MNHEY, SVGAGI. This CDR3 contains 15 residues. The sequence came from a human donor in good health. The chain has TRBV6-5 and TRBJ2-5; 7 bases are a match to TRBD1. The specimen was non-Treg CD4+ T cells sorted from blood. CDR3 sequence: CASSYRGLGQETQYF. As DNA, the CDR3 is TGTGCCAGCAGTTACAGGGGGCTGGGGCAAGAGACCCAGTACTTC.